Below are 8 T cell receptor beta chains sequenced from a single sample in a study of blood T cell repertoires in COVID-19. The repertoire was sequenced with immunoSEQ multiplex PCR; TCRdb's copy has only in-frame clones and lacks some. This sample has 25,000 to 35,000 clones, with around 85% found just once. The sequenced material came from peripheral blood. These receptors were taken from an older man with active COVID-19.

The chain joins TRBV5-1 to TRBJ2-7; D is unresolved. Trimming left V 4 bases short and J 3 bases short, with 11 bases between. Looked up from germline, CDR1 is SGHRS and CDR2 is YFSETQ. The CDR3 consists of 13 residues. The CDR3 DNA follows: TGCGCCAGCAGCGTGGCCTCGGGCTACGAGCAGTACTTC. Its translation: CASSVASGYEQYF.

V usage is TRBV10-3 and J usage is TRBJ2-2; tentatively, D is TRBD1 (6 bases). This CDR3 is 15 amino acids long. The germline V and J ends were trimmed by 8 bases and 5 bases, with 18 bases remaining between them. Germline V CDR1 and CDR2: ENHRY, SYGVKD. The CDR3 region is CAIGEGDGKTGELFF. The CDR3 DNA reads TGTGCCATCGGAGAGGGGGACGGGAAGACCGGGGAGCTGTTTTTT.

The chain joins TRBV7-2 to TRBJ2-5, with a weak D call TRBD2 (7 bases). The germline V gene has CDR1 SGHTA and CDR2 FQGNSA. The length of the CDR3 is 17 residues. Deletions cut 5 bases from V and 5 bases from J, with 24 bases between. CDR3 protein: CASSLSSGGGGLETQYF. CDR3 nucleotide sequence: TGTGCCAGCAGCCTATCTAGCGGAGGGGGGGGCTTGGAGACCCAGTACTTC. The whole variable domain, remainder taken from reference TRBV7-2 and TRBJ2-5, is GAGVSQSPSNKVTEKGKDVELRCDPISGHTALYWYRQSLGQGLEFLIYFQGNSAPDKSGLPSDRFSAERTGGSVSTLTIQRTQQEDSAVYLCASSLSSGGGGLETQYFGPGTRLLVL.

The V and J genes are TRBV5-8 and TRBJ2-7, with unresolved D. CDR1 is SGHTS and CDR2 is YDEGEE in the germline V gene. Trimming took 2 bases from V and 5 from J, leaving 5 bases between them. This CDR3 comprises 11 residues. This CDR3 is CASSFYHEQYF. The CDR3 region has the DNA TGTGCCAGCAGCTTCTACCACGAGCAGTACTTC.

The chain recombines TRBV27 with TRBJ2-5; 9 bases fit TRBD1. Trimming at V came to 6 bases and at J to 3 bases, leaving 11 bases not matched to a gene. The CDR3 totals 16 residues. Germline V gives CDR1 MNHEY, CDR2 SMNVEV (reference sequence). CDR3 sequence: CASRGTGMPFEETQYF. The CDR3 coding sequence is TGTGCCAGCAGGGGGACAGGGATGCCTTTTGAAGAGACCCAGTACTTC.

The chain uses TRBV9 and TRBJ2-3; 9 bases match TRBD1. This CDR3 has 16 residues. J lost 2 bases, V lost 3 bases, and 7 bases had no gene match. Germline CDR1 and CDR2: SGDLS and YYNGEE. This CDR3 reads CASSGWDRAFTDTQYF. The CDR3 coding sequence is TGTGCCAGCAGCGGCTGGGACAGGGCATTCACAGATACGCAGTATTTT.

This chain links TRBV14 with TRBJ2-1; 8 bases line up with TRBD2. The germline V gene has CDR1 SGHDN and CDR2 FVKESK. The junction had 18 bases not matched to a gene; V was cut back by 4 bases and J by 10 bases. The length of the CDR3 is 17 residues. The CDR3 DNA reads as TGTGCCAGCAGCCGCGCGACTGGGCGGGGGGTGTTTAGGGAGCAGTTCTTC. Protein product: CASSRATGRGVFREQFF. Using reference TRBV14 and TRBJ2-1 for the parts outside the CDR3, the full variable domain is EAGVTQFPSHSVIEKGQTVTLRCDPISGHDNLYWYRRVMGKEIKFLLHFVKESKQDESGMPNNRFLAERTGGTYSTLKVQPAELEDSGVYFCASSRATGRGVFREQFFGPGTRLTVL.

The chain joins TRBV14 to TRBJ2-5; D is perhaps TRBD2 (7 bases). V lost 0 bases and J lost 13, with 12 bases in between. The CDR3 contains 12 residues. Looked up from germline, CDR1 is SGHDN and CDR2 is FVKESK. CDR3 sequence (DNA): TGTGCCAGCAGCCAAGATTCCGGGGGGCCGTACTTC. It encodes CASSQDSGGPYF.